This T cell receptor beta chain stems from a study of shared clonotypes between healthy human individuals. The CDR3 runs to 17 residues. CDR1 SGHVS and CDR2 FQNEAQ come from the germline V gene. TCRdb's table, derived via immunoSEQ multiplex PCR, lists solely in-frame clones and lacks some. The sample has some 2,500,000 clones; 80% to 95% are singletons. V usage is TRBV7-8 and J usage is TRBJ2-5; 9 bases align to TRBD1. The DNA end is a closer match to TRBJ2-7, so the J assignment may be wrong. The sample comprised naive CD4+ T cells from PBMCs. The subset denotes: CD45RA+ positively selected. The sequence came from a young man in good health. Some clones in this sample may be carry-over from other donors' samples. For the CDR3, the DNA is TGTGCCAGCAAGAGGTATGCTCCGGGACAGGGATCCTACGAGCAGTACTTC. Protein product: CASKRYAPGQGSYEQYF.